This T cell receptor beta chain was sequenced for a study of shared clonotypes between healthy human individuals. Study as a whole: Sampling drew on donors who were a couple of women and a few men aged 18 to 49. For every donor, three CD4 naive, three CD4 memory, two CD8 naive and one CD8 memory plates were used. Findings of the study overall: It was anticipated that sequencing depth would influence how many clonotypes donors shared.

Genomic DNA (from each subset) was split evenly across several immunoSEQ plates. Sequencing was performed with immunoSEQ multiplex PCR; in TCRdb, only in-frame clones are kept and a portion is missing. The data show hundreds of thousands of clones, with around 67% seen just once and 1.5% to 2% held by the top ten. The germline V and J ends were trimmed by 9 bases and 0 bases, with 18 bases remaining between them. The CDR3 totals 17 residues. Germline loops: CDR1 MGHDK, CDR2 SYGVNS. As for this clone: Its antigen is currently unknown.

The chain links TRBV25-1 to TRBJ2-6; D remains ambiguous. The TCR comes from a woman under 40 in good health. The sequenced sample was memory CD4+ T cells sorted from blood. Subset meaning: CD45RA-negative fraction. In nucleotides, the CDR3 is TGTGCCAGTCTTGGCGGCGTCCTTCACTCTGGGGCCAACGTCCTGACTTTC. Translating it yields CASLGGVLHSGANVLTF. The complete variable domain, with remaining parts taken from reference TRBV25-1 and TRBJ2-6, reads EADIYQTPRYLVIGTGKKITLECSQTMGHDKMYWYQQDPGMELHLIHYSYGVNSTEKGDLSSESTVSRIRTEHFPLTLESARPSHTSQYLCASLGGVLHSGANVLTFGAGSRLTVL.